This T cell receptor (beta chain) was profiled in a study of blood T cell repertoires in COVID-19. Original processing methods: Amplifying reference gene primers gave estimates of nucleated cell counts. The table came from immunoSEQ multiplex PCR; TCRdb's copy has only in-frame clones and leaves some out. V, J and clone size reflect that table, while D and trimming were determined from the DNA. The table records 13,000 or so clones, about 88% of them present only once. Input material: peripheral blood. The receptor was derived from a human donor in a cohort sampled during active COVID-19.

The CDR3 DNA reads TGCGCCAGCAGCTTGGGGGGCAGGGGAGATTCACCCCTCCACTTT. Its protein product is CASSLGGRGDSPLHF. The chain has TRBV5-1 and TRBJ1-6; weak D call: TRBD1 (6 bases). Germline values: CDR1 SGHRS, CDR2 YFSETQ. The CDR3 is made up of 15 amino acids. Trimming cost V 0 bases and J 8 bases, with 12 bases left between them. The whole variable domain, remainder taken from reference TRBV5-1 and TRBJ1-6, is KAGVTQTPRYLIKTRGQQVTLSCSPISGHRSVSWYQQTPGQGLQFLFEYFSETQRNKGNFPGRFSGRQFSNSRSEMNVSTLELGDSALYLCASSLGGRGDSPLHFGNGTRLTVT.